A single sample gave rise to the 2 T cell receptor beta chains below, sequenced in a study of cytomegalovirus exposure and HLA in healthy donors. Vbeta (60) and Jbeta (13) primers were used in the PCR. Sequenced by immunoSEQ multiplex PCR; TCRdb stores in-frame clones only, minus some. Here the sample spans roughly 130,000 clones, 80% to 90% being singletons. Sequencing used PBMCs. These receptors all stem from a male donor in good health and CMV-seropositive.

This rearrangement joins TRBV9 to TRBJ2-1; D gene ambiguous. Trimming cost V 0 bases and J 3 bases, with 7 bases left between them. This CDR3 is 14 amino acids long. CDR1 is SGDLS, CDR2 YYNGEE, per germline. As DNA, the CDR3 is TGTGCCAGCAGCGTAGAACAGAGCTACAATGAGCAGTTCTTC. Its protein product is CASSVEQSYNEQFF.

This clone showed up just once. V and J are TRBV5-1 and TRBJ2-1, with TRBD2 matching over 11 bases. The germline CDR1 and CDR2 sequences are SGHRS and YFSETQ. The CDR3 has 14 residues. V was pared by 4 bases and J by 9 bases, with 6 bases of the junction left unmatched. In DNA, the CDR3 is TGCGCCAGCAGCGAACTAGCGGGAGCGGGTGAGCAGTTCTTC. Its translation: CASSELAGAGEQFF.